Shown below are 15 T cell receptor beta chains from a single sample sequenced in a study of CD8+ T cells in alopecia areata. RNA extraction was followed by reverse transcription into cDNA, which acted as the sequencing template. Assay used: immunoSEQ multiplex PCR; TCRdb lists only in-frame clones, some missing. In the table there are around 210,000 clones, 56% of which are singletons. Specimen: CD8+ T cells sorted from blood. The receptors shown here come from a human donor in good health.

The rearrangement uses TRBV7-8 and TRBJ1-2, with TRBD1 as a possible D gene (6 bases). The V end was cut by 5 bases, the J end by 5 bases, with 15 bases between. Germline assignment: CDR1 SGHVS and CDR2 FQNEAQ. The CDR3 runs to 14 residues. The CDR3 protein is CASSPRGGGYGYTF. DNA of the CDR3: TGTGCCAGCAGCCCCCGAGGGGGAGGGTATGGCTACACCTTC.

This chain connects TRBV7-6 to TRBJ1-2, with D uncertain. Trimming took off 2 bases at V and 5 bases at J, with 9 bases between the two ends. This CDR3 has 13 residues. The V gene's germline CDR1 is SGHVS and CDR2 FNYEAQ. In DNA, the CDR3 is TGTGCCAGCAGCTTATTAGCGGGGTATGGCTACACCTTC. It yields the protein CASSLLAGYGYTF.

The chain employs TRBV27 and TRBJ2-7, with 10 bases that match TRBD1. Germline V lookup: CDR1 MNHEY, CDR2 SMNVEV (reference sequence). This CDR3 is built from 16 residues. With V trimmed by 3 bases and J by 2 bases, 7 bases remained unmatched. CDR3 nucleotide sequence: TGTGCCAGCAGTTTTATCGGGACAGGGGATACCTACGAGCAGTACTTC. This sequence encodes CASSFIGTGDTYEQYF.

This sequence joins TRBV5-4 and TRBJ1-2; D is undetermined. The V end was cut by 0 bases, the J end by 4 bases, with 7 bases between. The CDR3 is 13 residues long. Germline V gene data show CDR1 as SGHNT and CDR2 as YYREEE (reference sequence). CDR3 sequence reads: CASSLASFYGYTF. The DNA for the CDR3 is TGTGCCAGCAGCTTGGCCAGCTTCTATGGCTACACCTTC.

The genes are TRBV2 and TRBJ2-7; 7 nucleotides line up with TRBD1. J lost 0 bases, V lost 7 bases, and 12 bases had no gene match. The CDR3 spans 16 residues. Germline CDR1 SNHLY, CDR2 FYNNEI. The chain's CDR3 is CASTDPHRGFSYEQYF. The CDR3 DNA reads TGTGCCAGCACCGACCCGCACAGGGGATTCTCCTACGAGCAGTACTTC.

CDR3 sequence: CASRMTAALDTQYF. In DNA form, the CDR3 reads TGTGCCAGCAGAATGACCGCGGCCCTCGATACGCAGTATTTT. This chain joins TRBV5-4 and TRBJ2-3; D ambiguous. The CDR3 has 14 amino acids. V was trimmed by 5 bases and J by 6 bases, leaving 16 bases between them. Germline CDR1 reads SGHNT; CDR2 reads YYREEE (reference sequence).

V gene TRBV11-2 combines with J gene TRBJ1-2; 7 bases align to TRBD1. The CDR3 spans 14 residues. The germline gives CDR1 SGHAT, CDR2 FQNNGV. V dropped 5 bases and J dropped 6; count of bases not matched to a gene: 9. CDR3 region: CASSIGKTGHGYTF. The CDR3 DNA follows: TGTGCCAGCAGCATCGGGAAGACAGGGCATGGCTACACCTTC.

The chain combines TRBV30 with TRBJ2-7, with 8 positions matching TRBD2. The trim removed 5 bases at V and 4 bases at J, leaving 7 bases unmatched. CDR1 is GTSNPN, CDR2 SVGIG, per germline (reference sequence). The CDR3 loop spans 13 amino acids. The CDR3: CAWSGGSSYEQYF. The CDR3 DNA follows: TGTGCCTGGTCGGGGGGGTCCAGTTACGAGCAGTACTTC.

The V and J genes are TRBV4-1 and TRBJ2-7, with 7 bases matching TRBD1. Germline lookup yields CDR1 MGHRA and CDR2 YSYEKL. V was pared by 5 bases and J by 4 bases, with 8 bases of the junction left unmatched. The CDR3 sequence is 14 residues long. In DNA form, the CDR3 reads TGCGCCAGCAGCAAAGGTAGGGGGCTGTACGAGCAGTACTTC. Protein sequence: CASSKGRGLYEQYF.

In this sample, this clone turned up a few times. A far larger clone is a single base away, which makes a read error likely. The CDR3 reads CASSKENTEAFF. The CDR3 bases are TGTGCCAGCAGCAAAGAGAACACTGAAGCTTTCTTT. The chain combines TRBV7-9 with TRBJ1-1; D not certain. CDR1 SEHNR and CDR2 FQNEAQ come from the germline V gene (reference sequence). The CDR3 has 12 amino acids. Trimming removed 5 bases at V and 1 base at J, with 5 bases between.

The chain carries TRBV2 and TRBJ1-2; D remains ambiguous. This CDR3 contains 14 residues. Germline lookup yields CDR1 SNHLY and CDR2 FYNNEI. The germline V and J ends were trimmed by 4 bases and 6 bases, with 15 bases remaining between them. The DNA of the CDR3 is TGTGCCAGCAGTGTCGGCCAGCACCTTGATGGCTACACCTTC. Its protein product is CASSVGQHLDGYTF.

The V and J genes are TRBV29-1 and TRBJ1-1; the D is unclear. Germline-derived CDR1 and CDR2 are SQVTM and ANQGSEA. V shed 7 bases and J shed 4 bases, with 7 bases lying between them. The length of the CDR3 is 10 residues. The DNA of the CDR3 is TGCAGCGCCCTGAGCACTGAAGCTTTCTTT. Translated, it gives CSALSTEAFF.

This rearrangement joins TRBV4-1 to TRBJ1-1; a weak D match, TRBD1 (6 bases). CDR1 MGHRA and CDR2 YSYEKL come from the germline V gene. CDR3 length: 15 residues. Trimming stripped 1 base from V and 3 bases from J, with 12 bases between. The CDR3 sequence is CASSQVLGADTEAFF. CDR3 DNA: TGCGCCAGCAGCCAAGTCCTGGGGGCTGACACTGAAGCTTTCTTT.

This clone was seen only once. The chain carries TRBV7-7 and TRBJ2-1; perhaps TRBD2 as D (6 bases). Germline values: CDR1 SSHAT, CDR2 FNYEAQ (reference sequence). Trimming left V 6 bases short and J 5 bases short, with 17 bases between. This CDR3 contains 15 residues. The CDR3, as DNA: TGTGCCAGCAGTACGGGACCGGGAGAGCACAATGAGCAGTTCTTC. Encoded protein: CASSTGPGEHNEQFF.

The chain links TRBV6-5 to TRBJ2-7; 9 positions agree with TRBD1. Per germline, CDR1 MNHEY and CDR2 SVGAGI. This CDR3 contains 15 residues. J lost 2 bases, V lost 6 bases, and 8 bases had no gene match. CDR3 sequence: CASSQDRGPAYEQYF. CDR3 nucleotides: TGTGCCAGCAGCCAGGACAGGGGACCCGCCTACGAGCAGTACTTC.